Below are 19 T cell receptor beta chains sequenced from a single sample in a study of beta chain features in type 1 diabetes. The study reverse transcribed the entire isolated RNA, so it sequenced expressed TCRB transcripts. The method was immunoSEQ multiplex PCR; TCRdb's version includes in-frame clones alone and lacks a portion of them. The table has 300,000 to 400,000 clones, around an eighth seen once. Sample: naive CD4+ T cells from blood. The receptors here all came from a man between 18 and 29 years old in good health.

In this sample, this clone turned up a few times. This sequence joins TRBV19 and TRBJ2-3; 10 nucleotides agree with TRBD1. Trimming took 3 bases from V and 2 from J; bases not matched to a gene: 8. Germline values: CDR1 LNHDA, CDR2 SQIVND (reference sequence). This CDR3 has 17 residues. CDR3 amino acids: CASSIPPGQGNTDTQYF. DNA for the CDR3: TGTGCCAGTAGTATTCCCCCGGGACAGGGGAACACAGATACGCAGTATTTT.

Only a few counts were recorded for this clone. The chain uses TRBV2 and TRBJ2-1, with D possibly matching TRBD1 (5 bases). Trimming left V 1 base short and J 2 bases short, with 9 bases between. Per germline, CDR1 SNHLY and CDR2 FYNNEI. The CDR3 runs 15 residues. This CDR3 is CASSEEGNTYNEQFF. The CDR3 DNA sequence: TGTGCCAGCAGTGAAGAGGGGAATACCTACAATGAGCAGTTCTTC.

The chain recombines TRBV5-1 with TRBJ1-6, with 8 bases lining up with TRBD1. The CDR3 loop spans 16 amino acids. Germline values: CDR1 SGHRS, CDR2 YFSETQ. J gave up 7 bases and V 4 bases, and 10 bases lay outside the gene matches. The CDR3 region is CASSPHTGGGNSPLHF. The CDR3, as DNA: TGCGCCAGCAGCCCACATACAGGGGGTGGAAATTCACCCCTCCACTTT.

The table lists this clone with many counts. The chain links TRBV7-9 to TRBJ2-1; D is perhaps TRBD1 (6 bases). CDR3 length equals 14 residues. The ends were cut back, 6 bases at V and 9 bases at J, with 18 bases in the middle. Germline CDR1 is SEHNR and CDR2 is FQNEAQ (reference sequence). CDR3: CASRYGQTVAEQFF. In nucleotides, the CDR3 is TGTGCCAGCAGATATGGACAGACTGTAGCTGAGCAGTTCTTC.

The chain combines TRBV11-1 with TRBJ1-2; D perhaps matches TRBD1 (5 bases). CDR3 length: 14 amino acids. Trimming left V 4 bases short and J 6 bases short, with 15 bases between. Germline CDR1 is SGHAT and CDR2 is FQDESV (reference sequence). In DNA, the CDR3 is TGTGCCAGCAGCTCCGTGACAGTCTTGGATGGCTACACCTTC. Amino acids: CASSSVTVLDGYTF.

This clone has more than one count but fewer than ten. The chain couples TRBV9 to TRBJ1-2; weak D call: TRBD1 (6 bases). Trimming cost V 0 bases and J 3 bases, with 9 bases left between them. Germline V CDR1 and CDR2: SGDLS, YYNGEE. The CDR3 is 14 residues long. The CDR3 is CASSVGNRDYGYTF. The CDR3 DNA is TGTGCCAGCAGCGTAGGAAACAGGGACTATGGCTACACCTTC.

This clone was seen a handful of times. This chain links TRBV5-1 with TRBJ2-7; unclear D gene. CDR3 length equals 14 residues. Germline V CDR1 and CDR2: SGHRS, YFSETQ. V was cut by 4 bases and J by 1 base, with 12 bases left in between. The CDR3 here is CASSGLPRSYEQYF. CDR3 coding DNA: TGCGCCAGCAGCGGTCTTCCACGGTCCTACGAGCAGTACTTC.

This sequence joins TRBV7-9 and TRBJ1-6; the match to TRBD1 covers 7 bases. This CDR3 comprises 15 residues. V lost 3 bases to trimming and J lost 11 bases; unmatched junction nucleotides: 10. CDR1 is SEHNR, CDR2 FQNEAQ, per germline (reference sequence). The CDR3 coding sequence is TGTGCCAGCAGCTTCCTGACAGGGCCTGGAACACCCCTCCACTTT. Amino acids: CASSFLTGPGTPLHF. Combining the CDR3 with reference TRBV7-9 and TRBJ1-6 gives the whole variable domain DTGVSQNPRHKITKRGQNVTFRCDPISEHNRLYWYRQTLGQGPEFLTYFQNEAQLEKSRLLSDRFSAERPKGSFSTLEIQRTEQGDSAMYLCASSFLTGPGTPLHFGNGTRLTVT.

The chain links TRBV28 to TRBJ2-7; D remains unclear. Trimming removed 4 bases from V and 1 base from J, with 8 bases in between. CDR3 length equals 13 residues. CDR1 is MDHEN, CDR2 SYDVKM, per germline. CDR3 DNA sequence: TGTGCCAGCAGTTCCCCCCTGTCCTACGAGCAGTACTTC. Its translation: CASSSPLSYEQYF. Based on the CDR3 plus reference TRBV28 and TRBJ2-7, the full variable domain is DVKVTQSSRYLVKRTGEKVFLECVQDMDHENMFWYRQDPGLGLRLIYFSYDVKMKEKGDIPEGYSVSREKKERFSLILESASTNQTSMYLCASSSPLSYEQYFGPGTRLTVT.

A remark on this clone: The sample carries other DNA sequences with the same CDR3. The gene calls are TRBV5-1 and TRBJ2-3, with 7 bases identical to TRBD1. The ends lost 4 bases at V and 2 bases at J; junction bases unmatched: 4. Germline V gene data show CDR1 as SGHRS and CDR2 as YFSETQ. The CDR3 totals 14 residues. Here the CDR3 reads CASSQGQSTDTQYF. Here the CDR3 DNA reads TGCGCCAGCAGCCAGGGACAGTCCACAGATACGCAGTATTTT.

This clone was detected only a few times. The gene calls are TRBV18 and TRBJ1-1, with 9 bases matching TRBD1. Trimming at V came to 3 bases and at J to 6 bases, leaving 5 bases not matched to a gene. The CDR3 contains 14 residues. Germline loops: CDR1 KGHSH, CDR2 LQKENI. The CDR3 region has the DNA TGTGCCAGCTCACCGGGAGGACAGGGGTCTGAAGCTTTCTTT. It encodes CASSPGGQGSEAFF.

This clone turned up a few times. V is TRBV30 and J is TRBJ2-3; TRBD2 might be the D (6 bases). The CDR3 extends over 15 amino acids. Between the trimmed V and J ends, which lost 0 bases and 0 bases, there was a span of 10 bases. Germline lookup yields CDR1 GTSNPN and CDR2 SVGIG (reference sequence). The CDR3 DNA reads TGTGCCTGGAGTGTTCATGGGACTAGCACAGATACGCAGTATTTT. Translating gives CAWSVHGTSTDTQYF.

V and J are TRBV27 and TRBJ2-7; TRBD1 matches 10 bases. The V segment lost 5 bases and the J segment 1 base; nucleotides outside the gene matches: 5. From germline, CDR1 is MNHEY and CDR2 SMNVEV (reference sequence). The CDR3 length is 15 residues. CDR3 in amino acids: CASSPGTGASYEQYF. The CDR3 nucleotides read TGTGCCAGCAGTCCCGGGACAGGGGCGTCCTACGAGCAGTACTTC.

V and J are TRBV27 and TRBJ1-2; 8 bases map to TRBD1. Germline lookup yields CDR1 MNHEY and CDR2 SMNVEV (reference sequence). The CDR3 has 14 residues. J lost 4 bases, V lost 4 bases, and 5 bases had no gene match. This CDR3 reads CASSSGQALYGYTF. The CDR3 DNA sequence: TGTGCCAGCAGTTCGGGACAGGCCCTCTATGGCTACACCTTC.

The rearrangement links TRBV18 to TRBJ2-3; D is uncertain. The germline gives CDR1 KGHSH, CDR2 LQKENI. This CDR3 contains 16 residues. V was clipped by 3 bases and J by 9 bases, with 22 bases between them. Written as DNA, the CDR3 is TGTGCCAGCTCACCGGGTTCCGGCACCACATTGAGGACGCAGTATTTT. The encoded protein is CASSPGSGTTLRTQYF.

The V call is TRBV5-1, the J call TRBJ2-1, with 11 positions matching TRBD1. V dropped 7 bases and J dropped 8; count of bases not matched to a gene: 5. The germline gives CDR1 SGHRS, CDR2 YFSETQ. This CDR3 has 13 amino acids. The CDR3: CASRTGGIHEQFF. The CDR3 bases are TGCGCCAGCCGGACAGGGGGCATCCATGAGCAGTTCTTC.

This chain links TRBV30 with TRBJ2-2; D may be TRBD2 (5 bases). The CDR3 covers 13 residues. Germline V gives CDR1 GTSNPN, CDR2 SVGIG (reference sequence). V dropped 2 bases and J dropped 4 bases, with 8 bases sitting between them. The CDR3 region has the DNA TGTGCCTGGAGTAGGGCGGGCACCGGGGAGCTGTTTTTT. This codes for CAWSRAGTGELFF.

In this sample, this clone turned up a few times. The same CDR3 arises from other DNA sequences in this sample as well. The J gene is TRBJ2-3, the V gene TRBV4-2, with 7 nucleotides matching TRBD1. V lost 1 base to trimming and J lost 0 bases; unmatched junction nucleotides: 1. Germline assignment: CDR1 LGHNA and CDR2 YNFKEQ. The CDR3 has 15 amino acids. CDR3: CASSQVTGSTDTQYF. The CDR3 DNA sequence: TGTGCCAGCAGCCAAGTGACAGGGAGCACAGATACGCAGTATTTT.

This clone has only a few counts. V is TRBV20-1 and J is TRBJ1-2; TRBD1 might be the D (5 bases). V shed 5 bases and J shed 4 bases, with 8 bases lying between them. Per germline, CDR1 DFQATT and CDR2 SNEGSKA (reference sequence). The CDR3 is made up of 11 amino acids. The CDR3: CSAPRGYGYTF. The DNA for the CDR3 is TGCAGTGCTCCAAGGGGCTATGGCTACACCTTC.